Below are 16 T cell receptor beta chains sequenced from a single sample in a study of identical twins. Each CDR3 protein gets one entry after TCRdb re-called the 5' RACE reads with MiXCR. Of fewer than 650,000 distinct CDR3 sequences listed, roughly 9.9% were seen once; the top ten hold around 3%. These sequences were also reported in another study, on yellow fever vaccine responses in identical twins.

Sequencing was performed on PBMCs. The receptors derive from a young woman in good health.

The table lists this clonotype with many counts. The gene calls are TRBV7-3 and TRBJ2-1; no firm D call. The ends were cut back, 1 base at V and 7 bases at J, with 8 bases in the middle. Germline assignment: CDR1 SGHTA and CDR2 FQGTGA. The CDR3 totals 13 residues. CDR3 region: CASSLIARNEQFF. In DNA, the CDR3 is TGTGCCAGCAGCTTAATCGCGAGAAATGAGCAGTTCTTC.

This clonotype has a count of ten or more. The DNA of the CDR3 is TGCAGCGTGGCCGCTTCGATCGAGCAGTACTTC. This sequence encodes CSVAASIEQYF. The chain combines TRBV29-1 with TRBJ2-7, with D unclear. V lost 6 bases and J lost 6, with 12 bases in between. The CDR3 contains 11 residues. CDR1 is SQVTM, CDR2 ANQGSEA, per germline.

This clonotype has a handful of counts. The chain couples TRBV4-1 to TRBJ2-1; possible D gene TRBD2, 6 bases. The CDR3 contains 20 residues. The germline CDR1 and CDR2 sequences are MGHRA and YSYEKL. Between the trimmed V and J ends, which lost 1 base and 0 bases, there was a span of 22 bases. The CDR3 DNA reads TGCGCCAGCAGCCAAGGGTCCGGGACTGTAACCTCTCGCTCCTACAATGAGCAGTTCTTC. It translates to CASSQGSGTVTSRSYNEQFF.

The chain combines TRBV11-2 with TRBJ2-3; 11 bases fit TRBD2. CDR3 length equals 18 residues. Trimming removed 0 bases from V and 6 bases from J; junction bases left unmatched: 11. Germline loops: CDR1 SGHAT, CDR2 FQNNGV. The CDR3 DNA sequence: TGTGCCAGCAGCTTAGACTGGTGGCTAGCGGGAGGACTGGATACGCAGTATTTT. As protein: CASSLDWWLAGGLDTQYF.

This clonotype was counted only a few times. This chain joins TRBV14 and TRBJ1-4; unclear D gene. Germline values: CDR1 SGHDN, CDR2 FVKESK. The CDR3 is 16 residues long. The V gene lost 1 base and the J gene lost 8 bases, with 17 bases spanning the gap. The CDR3 reads CASSQAGFPGWEKLFF. The CDR3 DNA is TGTGCCAGCAGCCAAGCGGGGTTTCCAGGTTGGGAAAAACTGTTTTTT.

This clonotype was picked up many times. The chain links TRBV6-1 to TRBJ2-7; the match to TRBD2 covers 9 bases. In germline, CDR1 is MNHNS, CDR2 SASEGT. J lost 5 bases, V lost 6 bases, and 5 bases had no gene match. This CDR3 spans 13 amino acids. The CDR3 nucleotides are TGTGCCAGCAGGGAACTAGCGGGTGACGAGCAGTACTTC. Its protein product is CASRELAGDEQYF.

The chain has TRBV5-6 and TRBJ1-2; 7 nucleotides agree with TRBD1. Germline CDR1 reads SGHDT; CDR2 reads YYEEEE. J gave up 8 bases and V 3 bases, and 7 bases lay outside the gene matches. This CDR3 is 13 amino acids long. CDR3 sequence reads: CASSSDRVRGYTF. CDR3 coding DNA: TGTGCCAGCAGCTCCGACAGGGTTCGGGGCTACACCTTC.

Only a few counts were recorded for this clonotype. The CDR3 DNA sequence: TGCGCCAGCAGCCCCTCAAGAGGGGACGGGGAGCAGTACTTC. Protein sequence: CASSPSRGDGEQYF. The rearrangement joins TRBV4-1 to TRBJ2-7, with D perhaps assigned TRBD1 or TRBD2 (5 bases each). Germline CDR1 MGHRA, CDR2 YSYEKL. The CDR3 runs to 14 residues. V gave up 4 bases and J gave up 7 bases, with 17 bases separating them.

This clonotype appeared a few times. The chain is built from TRBV10-3 and TRBJ2-1; 7 positions match TRBD1. The CDR3 is 15 residues long. Unmatched junction bases numbered 6, after V lost 7 bases and J lost 0 bases. From germline, CDR1 is ENHRY and CDR2 SYGVKD. The CDR3 protein is CAITSDRVSYNEQFF. DNA for the CDR3: TGTGCCATCACCTCTGACAGGGTCTCCTACAATGAGCAGTTCTTC.

This clonotype was detected many times. The chain joins TRBV12-3 or TRBV12-4 to TRBJ2-2; D not certain. The V end lost 3 bases, the J end lost 1 base, and 12 bases lay between the germline ends. This CDR3 spans 16 amino acids. The CDR3 DNA reads TGTGCCAGCAGTTTCACGATCCCGGTGAACACCGGGGAGCTGTTTTTT. Its translation: CASSFTIPVNTGELFF.

This clonotype has more than one count but fewer than ten. The V and J genes are TRBV7-2 and TRBJ2-3, with TRBD2 identical over 12 bases. CDR1 is SGHTA, CDR2 FQGNSA, per germline. The CDR3 is made up of 17 amino acids. Germline trimming cut 4 bases from V and 3 bases from J; bases unmatched to any gene: 8. CDR3 in amino acids: CASSWSLAGGRTDTQYF. The CDR3 bases are TGTGCCAGCAGCTGGTCGCTAGCGGGGGGGCGGACAGATACGCAGTATTTT. Complete variable domain (other parts from reference TRBV7-2 and TRBJ2-3): GAGVSQSPSNKVTEKGKDVELRCDPISGHTALYWYRQSLGQGLEFLIYFQGNSAPDKSGLPSDRFSAERTGGSVSTLTIQRTQQEDSAVYLCASSWSLAGGRTDTQYFGPGTRLTVL.

There are many counts of this clonotype. The chain couples TRBV7-9 to TRBJ2-1; 15 bases are shared with TRBD2. With V trimmed by 3 bases and J by 6 bases, 6 bases remained unmatched. The length of the CDR3 is 17 residues. The germline V gene has CDR1 SEHNR and CDR2 FQNEAQ (reference sequence). The CDR3 region has the DNA TGTGCCAGCAGCTTGCCGGGACTAGCGGGAGGAAGCAATGAGCAGTTCTTC. Its protein product is CASSLPGLAGGSNEQFF.

Ten or more counts support this clonotype. The gene calls are TRBV29-1 and TRBJ2-1; a possible D gene is TRBD2 (6 bases). The V gene's germline CDR1 is SQVTM and CDR2 ANQGSEA. Trimming left V 4 bases short and J 4 bases short, with 14 bases between. The CDR3 length is 14 residues. The CDR3 DNA reads TGCAGCGTTGCCCCGTTGGAGGGGTACAATGAGCAGTTCTTC. It yields the protein CSVAPLEGYNEQFF.

The V and J genes are TRBV30 and TRBJ1-1; weak D call: TRBD1 (6 bases). The V gene's germline CDR1 is GTSNPN and CDR2 SVGIG (reference sequence). Trimming removed 1 base from V and 1 base from J, with 31 bases in between. This CDR3 is 21 amino acids long. The CDR3 reads CAWSGIPDSVESAFRNTEAFF. The CDR3 region has the DNA TGTGCCTGGAGTGGCATACCGGACAGCGTGGAGTCGGCTTTTAGGAACACTGAAGCTTTCTTT.

This clonotype was seen repeatedly, ten times or more. V gene TRBV20-1 combines with J gene TRBJ2-5; D gene uncertain. CDR1 is DFQATT and CDR2 is SNEGSKA in the germline V gene (reference sequence). The V end was cut by 1 base, the J end by 5 bases, with 14 bases between. This CDR3 has 14 residues. The CDR3 reads CSARVGVPYETQYF. DNA of the CDR3: TGCAGTGCTAGAGTGGGCGTACCGTACGAGACCCAGTACTTC.

The sample holds a few counts of this clonotype. CDR3 sequence reads: CASSLAGTGRRGGELFF. As DNA, the CDR3 is TGCGCCAGCAGCTTGGCCGGGACAGGACGTAGGGGCGGGGAGCTGTTTTTT. V gene TRBV5-1 combines with J gene TRBJ2-2; TRBD1 matches at 8 bases. There are 17 residues in the CDR3. Germline V gives CDR1 SGHRS, CDR2 YFSETQ. V trimming: 0 bases; J trimming: 7 bases; junction bases outside the gene matches: 11.